The present TCR beta chain was sequenced within a study of T-cell memory formation after mild COVID-19. Turning to the study itself: Most TCR clusters belonged to a single donor.

Study results and caveats: That cross-reactive memory joined was suggested by some responding clones appearing in pre-infection memory. The study found balanced CD4/CD8 in clones contracting day 15 to 85 and a CD4+ lean in later expanders. Contracting clones localized mainly to CM and EM when CD4+ and mainly to EMRA when CD8+.

TCRdb analysed the 5' RACE reads with MiXCR anew, one entry per CDR3 protein. The sample shows about 350,000 distinct CDR3 sequences, roughly an eighth of them seen only once. This clonotype has ten or more counts. No antigen is known for it. The CDR3 is 12 residues long. Germline V gives CDR1 DFQATT, CDR2 SNEGSKA (reference sequence). Trimming took 0 bases from V and 8 from J; bases not matched to a gene: 1. The chain has TRBV20-1 and TRBJ2-1; 7 nucleotides agree with TRBD2. Specimen: PBMCs or a T cell subset sorted from them (not recorded which). The sequence came from a man between 18 and 35 years old who had mild COVID-19 (a few samples of this study predate the infection). Cell type and time point are not known. The CDR3 DNA sequence: TGCAGTGCTAGAGAGGGGGGGGATGAGCAGTTCTTC. Amino acid sequence: CSAREGGDEQFF.